This TCR beta chain was obtained from a study of preoperative IRX-2 immunotherapy in early breast cancer. Treatment indicated: preoperative locoregional IRX-2 cytokine immunotherapy. Preoperative locoregional IRX-2 cytokine immunotherapy was tested in the phase Ib source study. Clones were sequenced by immunoSEQ multiplex PCR, and TCRdb holds only the in-frame ones, with some missing. The sample has about 98,000 clones; around 86% are singletons. CDR3 length: 14 amino acids. V dropped 0 bases and J dropped 5 bases, with 11 bases sitting between them. Germline V gene lookup returns CDR1 GTSNPN and CDR2 SVGIG (reference sequence).

The source of this sequence is a human donor with breast cancer. The specimen comprised tumor tissue, sampled after IRX-2 immunotherapy. This rearrangement joins TRBV30 to TRBJ2-1; maybe TRBD2 (5 bases). CDR3 DNA: TGTGCCTGGAGTGTACCCCCCGGGGACAATGAGCAGTTCTTC. Residues: CAWSVPPGDNEQFF.